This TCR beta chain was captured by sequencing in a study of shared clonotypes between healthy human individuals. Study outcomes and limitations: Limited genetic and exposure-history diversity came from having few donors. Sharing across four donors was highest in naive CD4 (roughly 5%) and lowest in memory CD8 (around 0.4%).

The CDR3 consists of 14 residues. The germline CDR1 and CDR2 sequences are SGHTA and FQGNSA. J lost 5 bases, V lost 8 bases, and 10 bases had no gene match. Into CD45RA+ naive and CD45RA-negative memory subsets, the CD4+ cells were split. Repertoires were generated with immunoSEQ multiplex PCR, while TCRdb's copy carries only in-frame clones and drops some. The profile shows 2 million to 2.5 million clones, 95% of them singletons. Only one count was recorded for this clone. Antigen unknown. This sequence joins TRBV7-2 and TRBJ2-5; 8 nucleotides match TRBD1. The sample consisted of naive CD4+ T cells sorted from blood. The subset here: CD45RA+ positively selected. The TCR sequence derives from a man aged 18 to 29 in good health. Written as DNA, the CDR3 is TGTGCCAGCCGAAACACAGGGGGAATGGAGACCCAGTACTTC. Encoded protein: CASRNTGGMETQYF.